This T cell receptor beta chain was identified during a study of blood T cells in healthy people across ages (dated by TCRdb to the mid-2010s). For the study in its entirety: In model experiments, roughly one uniquely barcoded TCR beta cDNA molecule per two T cells was captured by template switching. Age-related changes in TCR beta repertoire diversity were measured in the study by deep sequencing normalized with unique cDNA molecular identifiers. Donors were grouped into four age groups: young (average roughly 17 years), middle-aged (roughly 40), aged (over 55) and long-lived (approximately 75). For two donors (one aged 18 to 30 and one aged 80 or older), the study analyzed two additional independent replicas of 1 million unique cDNA reads from the same blood draw. General findings and caveats noted by the study authors: A strong correlation was found between observed TCR beta diversity and the percentage of naive T cells measured by flow cytometry. Conclusive comparison of naive and antigen-experienced compartments was prevented by the profiling of bulk unsorted PBMCs. Observed TCR beta diversity per million T cells fell roughly linearly with age, and a significant reduction was already apparent by age roughly 41. Estimates of total diversity from one million sequenced T cells were regarded as lower bounds and underestimates. Compared with the aged group, the long-lived group had more naive CD4+ T cells, fewer expanded clones and increased TCR diversity, a pattern suggesting age selection. Donor CMV infection status was unknown, potentially confounding age-related changes in expanded clonotypes.

Library prep was done by 5' RACE. These reads were obtained on an Illumina HiSeq 2500. A second about 7 to 12 cycle PCR used a sample-barcoded 5' primer and a J-beta primer mix. A template-switch 5' adaptor carrying 12 random nucleotides introduced a unique molecular identifier onto each TCR beta cDNA molecule. Each sample yielded at least 2.5 million CDR3-containing paired-end reads. First-strand cDNA synthesis was performed from all RNA using the Mint cDNA synthesis kit, with priming by a TRBC-specific oligonucleotide. All cDNA was treated with uracil-DNA glycosylase and then went through a first 18-cycle PCR with the universal primers M1SS and BC2_uni_R. From the authors' description of their analysis: For normalization, 1 million high-quality reads, each with a distinct molecular identifier, were randomly selected from each sample. Reads with shared molecular identifiers were discarded instead of being binned into consensus sequences. MiTCR, with a Q25 quality threshold and the strictest error-elimination algorithm, was used for CDR3 identification, clonotype clustering and error correction. A nonparametric unseen species model with Euler transformation was used to estimate a lower bound on total TCR beta diversity. TCRdb reprocessing: public reads trimmed at Q25 with fastp, clones called with MiXCR, in-frame beta chains kept. Duplicate CDR3 protein sequences are folded into a single record with the most common DNA and genes. These V and J calls are TCRdb output, not the study's own analysis. The sample table contains about 930,000 distinct CDR3 sequences; only one count was recorded for almost 30% of them. Jointly, the top ten make up roughly 10% of the sample.

Systemically healthy Caucasian individuals from Russia, approximately 39 in total and aged roughly 6 to 95 years, were included as donors. Each donor gave approximately 9.4 milliliters of peripheral blood, drawn into EDTA-treated Vacutainer tubes. Ficoll-Paque density-gradient centrifugation was used to isolate PBMCs, with at least 7 million per sample. Trizol reagent was used to extract total RNA from the PBMCs, yielding at least 5 micrograms per sample. For every donor, an aliquot of PBMCs went through flow cytometry to measure the percentages of naive CD45RAhigh/CD27high T cells. Comment on this clonotype: The clone's antigen remains unknown. Per-nucleotide qualities are absent, and no much larger clonotype sits a single base away.

Another study also made use of these data, one on T cells of mothers and their children. From that second study: Nine systemically healthy Caucasian individuals served as donors, namely three mothers together with their six children. cDNA synthesis used all of the extracted RNA, with 1.5 ug of RNA in each 15 ul reaction. In the second PCR, sample barcodes and 2-4 random nucleotides were introduced via the M1S primer. More than 8 million TCR beta CDR3 reads were obtained from each mother, and about 3 million reads were obtained from each child. TCR recombination output is similarly shaped by thymic selection in related and unrelated pairs, with a minor effect exerted by inherited differences. Normalized repertoire overlap was always slightly but never significantly higher in related than unrelated mother-child pairs. Persistent microchimeric T cell clones were not detected, at a sensitivity of approximately 100 clones per million clonotypes. Deep NGS was used in the study to compare the TCR beta repertoires of mothers and children and to look for features that separate related mother-child pairs from unrelated individuals. On average, the children were 11 +/- 4 years old, while the mothers were 40 +/- 4 years old. After adapters were ligated using NEBNext reagents, the libraries underwent 100+100 nt paired-end sequencing on an Illumina HiSeq 2000. To prevent cross-contamination, the mother and child libraries were prepared one month apart and sequenced in separate runs. Each donor had between roughly 500,000 and 2,100,000 distinct TCR beta clonotypes identified. Naive TCR beta clonotypes were estimated from low-frequency clonotypes matched to each donor's FACS-determined naive share, without sorting.

The receptor was isolated from a woman aged 40 to 50 in good health. Material for sequencing was blood.

DNA sequence: TGTGCCAGCAGCTTAGACTTAGTGGTGGGGGGACGCAGCGAGCAGTACTTC. Protein translation: CASSLDLVVGGRSEQYF. The V and J genes are TRBV7-8 and TRBJ2-7, and perhaps TRBD2 as D gene, on 6 matching bases. From the cysteine through the phenylalanine, the CDR3 covers 17 amino acids. Just the 51-base CDR3 DNA is kept, in frame starting at base 1. V and J are truncated by 1 base and 6 bases respectively, leaving an intervening sequence of 22 bases. The germline V gene supplies CDR1 SGHVS and CDR2 FQNEAQ.